The 25 T cell receptor beta chains presented below share a single source sample, sequenced in a study of blood T cell repertoires in COVID-19. The protocol was immunoSEQ multiplex PCR, while the TCRdb copy is restricted to in-frame clones and leaves out a portion. The sample includes over 60,000 clones, about 84% of them seen just once. Material: peripheral blood. These receptors came from a man aged 50-60 years with COVID-19, enrolled during active disease.

The CDR3 nucleotides are TGTGCTAGTGGCTCCCGGACTGTGGGTGGGTACTACAATGAGCAGTTCTTC. Encoded protein: CASGSRTVGGYYNEQFF. The chain couples TRBV12-5 to TRBJ2-1; tentative D call: TRBD2 (5 bases). In germline, CDR1 is LGHNT, CDR2 FRNRAP. This CDR3 contains 17 residues. V lost 6 bases and J lost 3, with 21 bases in between. Full variable domain (missing parts from reference TRBV12-5 and TRBJ2-1): DARVTQTPRHKVTEMGQEVTMRCQPILGHNTVFWYRQTMMQGLELLAYFRNRAPLDDSGMPKDRFSAEMPDATLATLKIQPSEPRDSAVYFCASGSRTVGGYYNEQFFGPGTRLTVL.

The count of this clone is one. The chain carries TRBV9 and TRBJ1-2; perhaps TRBD1 as D (5 bases). This CDR3 spans 15 amino acids. CDR1 is SGDLS and CDR2 is YYNGEE in the germline V gene. V was trimmed by 1 base and J by 4 bases, leaving 14 bases between them. For the CDR3, the DNA is TGTGCCAGCAGCGTATCCGGGGGAAGGGGCTATGGCTACACCTTC. Residues: CASSVSGGRGYGYTF.

The V and J genes are TRBV11-2 and TRBJ2-3; unclear D gene. CDR3 length: 15 residues. Germline CDR1 and CDR2: SGHAT and FQNNGV. Trimming pared 1 base from V and 0 bases from J, leaving 8 bases between. CDR3 region: CASSLVAVSTDTQYF. CDR3 coding DNA: TGTGCCAGCAGCTTAGTCGCAGTGAGCACAGATACGCAGTATTTT.

This chain uses TRBV28 with TRBJ1-1; possibly TRBD1 for D (5 bases). The CDR3 covers 15 residues. V was shortened by 5 bases and J by 6 bases, with 19 bases between the two germline ends. The germline V gene has CDR1 MDHEN and CDR2 SYDVKM. CDR3 in DNA: TGTGCCAGCAGTCCACCCCGGCTTGACAGACCTGAAGCTTTCTTT. Translating gives CASSPPRLDRPEAFF. The variable domain in full, completed from reference TRBV28 and TRBJ1-1, reads DVKVTQSSRYLVKRTGEKVFLECVQDMDHENMFWYRQDPGLGLRLIYFSYDVKMKEKGDIPEGYSVSREKKERFSLILESASTNQTSMYLCASSPPRLDRPEAFFGQGTRLTVV.

J is TRBJ2-3 and V is TRBV13, with D uncertain. V lost 3 bases and J lost 0, with 4 bases in between. Germline lookup yields CDR1 PRHDT and CDR2 FYEKMQ (reference sequence). The CDR3 runs to 13 residues. The CDR3 is CASSFSSTDTQYF. CDR3 bases: TGTGCCAGCAGCTTTTCTAGCACAGATACGCAGTATTTT.

The sample holds one count of this clone. The rearrangement uses TRBV6-5 and TRBJ2-7; TRBD2 agrees at 9 bases. CDR3 length: 14 residues. Per the germline V gene, CDR1 is MNHEY and CDR2 is SVGAGI. After removal of 4 bases from V and 2 bases from J, the junction contained 3 bases not matched to a gene. For the CDR3, the DNA is TGTGCCAGCAGTTGGGGCGGGGGGGCCTACGAGCAGTACTTC. Its protein product is CASSWGGGAYEQYF.

V gene TRBV5-4 combines with J gene TRBJ2-7, with D tentatively TRBD1 (6 bases). The V and J ends lost 3 bases and 6 bases respectively, with 16 bases between them. CDR3 length: 14 residues. CDR1 is SGHNT, CDR2 YYREEE, per germline (reference sequence). The CDR3 nucleotides are TGTGCCAGCAGCTCAAAGGGACACAGCGGCGAGCAGTACTTC. It specifies CASSSKGHSGEQYF.

This clone was seen once. The chain is built from TRBV2 and TRBJ2-3; TRBD2 matches at 13 bases. CDR1 SNHLY and CDR2 FYNNEI come from the germline V gene. The CDR3 covers 19 residues. The J segment lost 0 bases and the V segment lost 6 bases, leaving 12 bases of the junction unmatched. This CDR3 is CASRETSGGRYPSTDTQYF. The CDR3 DNA follows: TGTGCCAGCAGGGAGACTAGCGGGGGGCGTTATCCTAGCACAGATACGCAGTATTTT.

The chain employs TRBV9 and TRBJ1-2; D is undetermined. CDR3 length equals 12 residues. Trimming stripped 4 bases from V and 8 bases from J, with 12 bases between. Per germline, CDR1 SGDLS and CDR2 YYNGEE. CDR3 sequence: CASSPGFEGYTF. The CDR3 nucleotides are TGTGCCAGCAGCCCGGGGTTTGAGGGCTACACCTTC.

The CDR3 loop reads CASSMGQGAAETQYF. CDR3 DNA sequence: TGTGCCAGCAGCATGGGACAGGGGGCAGCTGAGACCCAGTACTTC. This sequence joins TRBV7-2 and TRBJ2-5; the match to TRBD1 covers 12 bases. Germline loops: CDR1 SGHTA, CDR2 FQGNSA. Trimming removed 5 bases from V and 5 bases from J; junction bases left unmatched: 6. The CDR3 runs to 15 residues.

This chain connects TRBV18 to TRBJ1-2; 12 nucleotides agree with TRBD1. Germline V gives CDR1 KGHSH, CDR2 LQKENI. V gave up 8 bases and J gave up 8 bases; unmatched junction bases: 9. CDR3 length: 14 residues. The CDR3 protein is CASDPGQGAGGYTF. As DNA, the CDR3 is TGTGCCAGCGATCCGGGACAGGGGGCCGGGGGCTACACCTTC.

This clone was seen a few times. The V and J genes are TRBV2 and TRBJ1-5; D possibly corresponds to TRBD1 (5 bases). CDR3 length: 15 amino acids. The germline V gene has CDR1 SNHLY and CDR2 FYNNEI. Trimming took 4 bases from V and 0 from J, leaving 10 bases between them. CDR3 DNA sequence: TGTGCCAGCAGTGGACAGCCAAATAGCAATCAGCCCCAGCATTTT. Its protein product is CASSGQPNSNQPQHF.

The rearrangement links TRBV12-3 or TRBV12-4 to TRBJ1-1; tentatively, D is TRBD1 (5 bases). The CDR3 runs 13 residues. Trimming left V 4 bases short and J 6 bases short, with 12 bases between. CDR3 sequence reads: CASSYSTASEAFF. CDR3 in DNA: TGTGCCAGCAGTTACTCGACAGCCTCTGAAGCTTTCTTT.

This clone was counted between two and nine times. The rearrangement uses TRBV5-4 and TRBJ1-4, with D unclear. The V and J ends lost 0 bases and 8 bases respectively, with 14 bases between them. The CDR3 totals 15 residues. Germline loops: CDR1 SGHNT, CDR2 YYREEE (reference sequence). In DNA form, the CDR3 reads TGTGCCAGCAGCTTGGATACGGGGAAGCGAGAAAAACTGTTTTTT. This sequence encodes CASSLDTGKREKLFF.

This chain links TRBV5-5 with TRBJ2-3, with D tentatively TRBD2 (6 bases). This CDR3 spans 13 amino acids. Per the germline V gene, CDR1 is SGHKS and CDR2 is YYEKEE (reference sequence). V lost 4 bases, J lost 6 bases, and 12 bases lay in between. The CDR3 region is CASSGAGFDTQYF. The CDR3 DNA is TGTGCCAGCAGCGGCGCGGGGTTTGATACGCAGTATTTT.

This chain joins TRBV5-4 and TRBJ2-5; TRBD1 might be the D (5 bases). V lost 3 bases and J lost 1, with 10 bases in between. This CDR3 is built from 14 residues. CDR1 is SGHNT, CDR2 YYREEE, per germline (reference sequence). The CDR3 nucleotides are TGTGCCAGCAGCTCAGTAGACAGCCAAGAGACCCAGTACTTC. It specifies CASSSVDSQETQYF.

Turning to this clone: At one boundary the junction diverges from the germline segment, which might be a read error. The gene calls are TRBV7-9 and TRBJ2-1; no definite D call. Germline V lookup: CDR1 SEHNR, CDR2 FQNEAQ (reference sequence). The CDR3 consists of 12 residues. CDR3 DNA sequence: TGTGCCAGCATCTTAATCCGGGATGAGCAGTTCTTC. This codes for CASILIRDEQFF.

V gene TRBV7-9 combines with J gene TRBJ1-1, with D perhaps matching TRBD1 (6 bases). CDR1 and CDR2 (germline): SEHNR, FQNEAQ (reference sequence). This CDR3 is built from 14 residues. Deletions cut 5 bases from V and 4 bases from J, with 14 bases between. CDR3 sequence reads: CASSRTDLGTEAFF. The CDR3 nucleotides read TGTGCCAGCAGCCGGACAGACTTGGGCACTGAAGCTTTCTTT.

The chain carries TRBV20-1 and TRBJ2-1; 8 bases line up with TRBD2. In germline, CDR1 is DFQATT, CDR2 SNEGSKA (reference sequence). The V segment lost 3 bases and the J segment 0 bases; nucleotides outside the gene matches: 7. This CDR3 is built from 16 residues. The CDR3 loop reads CSASLAGGSSYNEQFF. CDR3 sequence (DNA): TGCAGTGCTAGTCTGGCGGGGGGCAGCTCCTACAATGAGCAGTTCTTC.

The chain is built from TRBV4-2 and TRBJ2-3, with D perhaps matching TRBD2 (5 bases). V lost 0 bases and J lost 8, with 12 bases in between. Germline V CDR1 and CDR2: LGHNA, YNFKEQ. This CDR3 contains 14 residues. CDR3 bases: TGTGCCAGCAGCCAAGAAAGGAAGGGAGCTACGCAGTATTTT. It codes for CASSQERKGATQYF.

The rearrangement links TRBV18 to TRBJ1-4; a weak D match, TRBD1 (5 bases). The germline V and J ends were trimmed by 3 bases and 8 bases, with 10 bases remaining between them. Germline CDR1 and CDR2: KGHSH and LQKENI. This CDR3 has 13 residues. The CDR3 loop is CASSPGREEKLFF. CDR3 in DNA: TGTGCCAGCTCACCGGGGCGCGAAGAAAAACTGTTTTTT.

This sequence joins TRBV3-1 (or the pseudogene TRBV3-2) and TRBJ2-7; 8 positions match TRBD1. CDR3 size: 19 residues. CDR1 and CDR2 from the germline V gene are LGHDT and YNNKEL (reference sequence). Trimming took 2 bases from V and 0 from J; bases not matched to a gene: 15. The CDR3 DNA reads TGTGCCAGCAGCCAAATACCGGGACAGGAGTCCCGGGGCTCCTACGAGCAGTACTTC. Its translation: CASSQIPGQESRGSYEQYF.

V gene TRBV13 combines with J gene TRBJ1-1; unclear D gene. V dropped 1 base and J dropped 0 bases, with 9 bases sitting between them. This CDR3 region has 15 residues. From germline, CDR1 is PRHDT and CDR2 FYEKMQ (reference sequence). The CDR3 spells CASSLAGEMNTEAFF. The DNA for the CDR3 is TGTGCCAGCAGCTTAGCGGGTGAGATGAACACTGAAGCTTTCTTT. Together with reference TRBV13 and TRBJ1-1, the CDR3 gives the full variable domain: AAGVIQSPRHLIKEKRETATLKCYPIPRHDTVYWYQQGPGQDPQFLISFYEKMQSDKGSIPDRFSAQQFSDYHSELNMSSLELGDSALYFCASSLAGEMNTEAFFGQGTRLTVV.

This chain uses TRBV7-9 with TRBJ2-5, with D tentatively TRBD2 (5 bases). This CDR3 has 17 amino acids. Germline V lookup: CDR1 SEHNR, CDR2 FQNEAQ (reference sequence). V was trimmed by 0 bases and J by 4 bases, leaving 18 bases between them. CDR3 region: CASSLAGTKAEGETQYF. The CDR3 coding sequence is TGTGCCAGCAGCTTAGCGGGAACGAAAGCCGAGGGAGAGACCCAGTACTTC. The whole variable domain, filled in from reference TRBV7-9 and TRBJ2-5, reads DTGVSQNPRHKITKRGQNVTFRCDPISEHNRLYWYRQTLGQGPEFLTYFQNEAQLEKSRLLSDRFSAERPKGSFSTLEIQRTEQGDSAMYLCASSLAGTKAEGETQYFGPGTRLLVL.

The CDR3 DNA is TGTGCCAGCAGCTTCGCTAGGGACAGGGGGTGGTATGGCTACACCTTC. Translating it yields CASSFARDRGWYGYTF. This chain connects TRBV11-2 to TRBJ1-2; 11 positions agree with TRBD1. Losses at the gene ends were 3 bases for V and 5 bases for J; bases not matched to a gene: 8. This CDR3 has 16 residues. Germline values: CDR1 SGHAT, CDR2 FQNNGV. Using reference TRBV11-2 and TRBJ1-2 for the parts outside the CDR3, the full variable domain is EAGVAQSPRYKIIEKRQSVAFWCNPISGHATLYWYQQILGQGPKLLIQFQNNGVVDDSQLPKDRFSAERLKGVDSTLKIQPAKLEDSAVYLCASSFARDRGWYGYTFGSGTRLTVV.